A selection of T cell receptor beta chains follows, all from one sample in a study of PD-1 blockade in classical Hodgkin lymphoma. Sequenced by immunoSEQ multiplex PCR; TCRdb stores in-frame clones only, minus some. The sample contains about 46,000 clones, about 73% of which appear only once. Material: peripheral blood mononuclear cells (PBMCs), obtained at baseline. All receptors come from a human donor with classical Hodgkin lymphoma. The CDR3 runs from the conserved cysteine through the conserved F or W. D genes are given only for firm matches. The size field is filled for only some rows; it gives once, few, many or a size class.

j_call d_call v_call clone_size cdr3_aa cdr3_nt
TRBJ2-3 . TRBV29-1 once CSVDFPQSTDTQYF TGCAGCGTTGATTTCCCACAGAGCACAGATACGCAGTATTTT
TRBJ1-2 TRBD1 TRBV5-6 . CASSRDRGNLGANYGYTF TGTGCCAGCAGCCGGGACAGGGGGAATCTTGGAGCTAACTATGGCTACACCTTC
TRBJ1-6 TRBD1 TRBV6-5 . CASSYSRPGGNSPLHF TGTGCCAGCAGTTACTCGAGGCCAGGGGGTAATTCACCCCTCCACTTT
TRBJ1-4 . TRBV2 . CASIGGRNEKLFF TGTGCCAGCATTGGGGGGAGGAATGAAAAACTGTTTTTT
TRBJ2-1 TRBD1 TRBV27 . CASTLALGTGVDNEQFF TGTGCCAGCACCCTCGCCTTAGGGACAGGGGTGGACAATGAGCAGTTCTTC
TRBJ2-7 . TRBV30 many CAWSVWARRRMSSYEQYF TGTGCCTGGAGTGTATGGGCTAGGCGGCGAATGAGCTCCTACGAGCAGTACTTC
TRBJ2-1 TRBD2 TRBV5-6 . CASTPLAGASSYNEQFF TGTGCCAGCACTCCCTTAGCGGGAGCCTCCTCCTACAATGAGCAGTTCTTC
TRBJ1-2 . TRBV11-3 . CASSYEWGAFEPYGYTF TGTGCCAGCAGCTACGAATGGGGGGCTTTCGAACCCTATGGCTACACCTTC
TRBJ1-1 TRBD1 TRBV5-1 . CASTPGGGTEAFF TGCGCCAGCACCCCAGGGGGAGGAACTGAAGCTTTCTTT
TRBJ1-2 . TRBV5-6 . CASSFSTGYTF TGTGCCAGCAGCTTCTCCACGGGCTACACCTTC
TRBJ1-4 . TRBV7-6 . CASSLMQGGEKLFF TGTGCCAGCAGCTTAATGCAGGGAGGTGAAAAACTGTTTTTT
TRBJ2-5 . TRBV30 . CAWSVQAPETQYF TGTGCCTGGAGTGTACAGGCCCCGGAGACCCAGTACTTC
TRBJ2-7 . TRBV29-1 . CSVEDEGARGYGQYF TGCAGCGTTGAAGATGAAGGGGCACGGGGCTACGGGCAGTACTTC
TRBJ2-1 . TRBV19 . CASSIIRVPYNEQFF TGTGCCAGTAGTATAATCAGGGTACCCTACAATGAGCAGTTCTTC
TRBJ1-2 TRBD1 TRBV7-9 . CASSPGTGGPYGYTF TGTGCCAGCAGCCCCGGGACAGGGGGACCCTATGGCTACACCTTC
TRBJ1-2 . TRBV2 . CASSVENYGYTF TGTGCCAGCAGTGTCGAAAACTATGGCTACACCTTC
TRBJ1-4 . TRBV6-5 . CASSYGTTNEKLFF TGTGCCAGCAGTTACGGGACAACTAATGAAAAACTGTTTTTT
TRBJ2-5 TRBD2 TRBV9 few CASSASTSGREETQYF TGTGCCAGCAGCGCCTCTACTAGCGGGAGGGAAGAGACCCAGTACTTC
TRBJ2-1 . TRBV28 . CASSLSWEPEQFF TGTGCCAGCAGTTTATCTTGGGAGCCTGAGCAGTTCTTC
TRBJ1-1 . TRBV28 few CASSLQGEVTEAFF TGTGCCAGCAGCCTACAGGGTGAAGTCACTGAAGCTTTCTTT
TRBJ2-1 TRBD2 TRBV10-3 few CAISKSGGTSSNEQFF TGTGCCATCAGCAAGTCAGGGGGGACTAGCTCAAATGAGCAGTTCTTC
TRBJ2-7 TRBD1 TRBV7-8 . CASSLVGQGYEQYF TGTGCCAGCAGCTTAGTGGGACAGGGGTACGAGCAGTACTTC